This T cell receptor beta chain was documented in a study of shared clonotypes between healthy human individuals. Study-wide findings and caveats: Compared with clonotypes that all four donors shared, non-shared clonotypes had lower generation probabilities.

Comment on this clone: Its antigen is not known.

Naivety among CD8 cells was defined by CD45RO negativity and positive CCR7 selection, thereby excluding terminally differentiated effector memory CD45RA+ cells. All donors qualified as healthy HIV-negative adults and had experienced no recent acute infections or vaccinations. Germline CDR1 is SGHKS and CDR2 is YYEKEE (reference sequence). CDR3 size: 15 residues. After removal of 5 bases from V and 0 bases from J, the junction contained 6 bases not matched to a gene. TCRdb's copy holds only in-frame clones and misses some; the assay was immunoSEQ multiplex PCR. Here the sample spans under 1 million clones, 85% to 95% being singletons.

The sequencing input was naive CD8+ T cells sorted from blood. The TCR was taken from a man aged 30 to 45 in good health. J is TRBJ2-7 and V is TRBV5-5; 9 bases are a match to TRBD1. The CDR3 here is CASSSGTGSSYEQYF. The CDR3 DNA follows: TGTGCCAGCAGTTCCGGGACAGGGTCCTCCTACGAGCAGTACTTC. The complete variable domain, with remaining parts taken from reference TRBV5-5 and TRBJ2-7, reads DAGVTQSPTHLIKTRGQQVTLRCSPISGHKSVSWYQQVLGQGPQFIFQYYEKEERGRGNFPDRFSARQFPNYSSELNVNALLLGDSALYLCASSSGTGSSYEQYFGPGTRLTVT.